A selection of T cell receptor beta chains follows, all from one sample in a study of OX40 agonist ivuxolimab in advanced cancers. The table came from immunoSEQ multiplex PCR; TCRdb's copy has only in-frame clones and leaves some out. The table has roughly 93,000 clones, roughly nine tenths seen once; the top ten hold 1.5% to 2%. Sequenced material: CD4+ or CD8+ T cells sorted from blood, taken in a trial of the OX40 agonist ivuxolimab. Receptors originate from an adult with an advanced solid tumor such as melanoma, head and neck, liver or kidney cancer. Both conserved end residues are part of each CDR3. The order of the fields is clone size, D gene, V gene, J gene, CDR3 DNA, CDR3 protein. A D gene is named only where the DNA matches it firmly. Only part of the rows carry a size: once, few, many, or a class if the clone is expanded.

abundance: -; d_gene: TRBD2; v_gene: TRBV7-6; j_gene: TRBJ2-1; CDR3nt: TGTGCCAGCAGCACGGGAGGTTATGAGCAGTTCTTC; CDR3aa: CASSTGGYEQFF
abundance: -; d_gene: -; v_gene: TRBV19; j_gene: TRBJ2-5; CDR3nt: TGTGCCAGTAGTCTTCAGGGAGAGACCCAGTACTTC; CDR3aa: CASSLQGETQYF
abundance: -; d_gene: -; v_gene: TRBV4-1; j_gene: TRBJ2-7; CDR3nt: TGCGCCAGCAGCCAAGTACGGGGGTCCTACGAGCAGTACTTC; CDR3aa: CASSQVRGSYEQYF
abundance: -; d_gene: -; v_gene: TRBV6-1; j_gene: TRBJ2-7; CDR3nt: TGTGCCAGCAGTAACTACGAGCAGTACTTC; CDR3aa: CASSNYEQYF
abundance: -; d_gene: -; v_gene: TRBV11-1; j_gene: TRBJ1-3; CDR3nt: TGTGCCAGCAGCTTATCAAGGGTTTCTTACTCTGGAAACACCATATATTTT; CDR3aa: CASSLSRVSYSGNTIYF
abundance: once; d_gene: TRBD2; v_gene: TRBV27; j_gene: TRBJ2-1; CDR3nt: TGTGCCAGCAGTTTATTCTCCCAGCGGGGGGGTGGGGAGCAGTTCTTC; CDR3aa: CASSLFSQRGGGEQFF
abundance: -; d_gene: TRBD1; v_gene: TRBV29-1; j_gene: TRBJ2-5; CDR3nt: TGCAGCGTGAGGACAGGGGAAAAGACCCAGTACTTC; CDR3aa: CSVRTGEKTQYF
abundance: -; d_gene: -; v_gene: TRBV7-3; j_gene: TRBJ2-3; CDR3nt: TGTGCCAGCAGCTTTTCGGGCACAGATACGCAGTATTTT; CDR3aa: CASSFSGTDTQYF
abundance: -; d_gene: TRBD2; v_gene: TRBV5-5; j_gene: TRBJ2-5; CDR3nt: TGTGCCAGCAGGGAGCGGGGGCAAGAGACCCAGTACTTC; CDR3aa: CASRERGQETQYF
abundance: -; d_gene: TRBD1; v_gene: TRBV30; j_gene: TRBJ1-5; CDR3nt: TGTGCCTGGAACCCCAAGGGACAGGGGACGTATCAGCCCCAGCATTTT; CDR3aa: CAWNPKGQGTYQPQHF
abundance: -; d_gene: TRBD2; v_gene: TRBV25-1; j_gene: TRBJ2-1; CDR3nt: TGTGCCAGCAGAGAGTCCCTAAGCGGGAGGCGAGATGAGCAGTTCTTC; CDR3aa: CASRESLSGRRDEQFF
abundance: -; d_gene: -; v_gene: TRBV18; j_gene: TRBJ1-1; CDR3nt: TGTGCCAGCTCACCACCGATGACAGGTACGGCCACTGAAGCTTTCTTT; CDR3aa: CASSPPMTGTATEAFF
abundance: -; d_gene: -; v_gene: TRBV11-2; j_gene: TRBJ1-1; CDR3nt: TGTGCCAGCAGCTTAGATCGGTGGGTCGGGGGTGGCACTGAAGCTTTCTTT; CDR3aa: CASSLDRWVGGGTEAFF
abundance: -; d_gene: -; v_gene: TRBV18; j_gene: TRBJ2-5; CDR3nt: TGTGCCAGCTCACCTGGCGACTACTCCTCTAAAGAGACCCAGTACTTC; CDR3aa: CASSPGDYSSKETQYF
abundance: -; d_gene: -; v_gene: TRBV4-3; j_gene: TRBJ2-2; CDR3nt: TGCGCCAGCAGCCAAGGCGGCGCTGCGCCCGGGGAGCTGTTTTTT; CDR3aa: CASSQGGAAPGELFF
abundance: -; d_gene: TRBD1; v_gene: TRBV28; j_gene: TRBJ2-7; CDR3nt: TGTGCCAGCAGAGCAGGACAGGGTGGCTACGAGCAGTACTTC; CDR3aa: CASRAGQGGYEQYF
abundance: -; d_gene: TRBD1; v_gene: TRBV27; j_gene: TRBJ2-7; CDR3nt: TGTGCCAGCACCAAACAGGGGAACTCCTACGAGCAGTACTTC; CDR3aa: CASTKQGNSYEQYF
abundance: -; d_gene: TRBD1; v_gene: TRBV7-2; j_gene: TRBJ1-2; CDR3nt: TGTGCCAGCAACCTCCCGGGACAGGGACCTAACTATGGCTACACCTTC; CDR3aa: CASNLPGQGPNYGYTF
abundance: -; d_gene: -; v_gene: TRBV15; j_gene: TRBJ1-1; CDR3nt: TGTGCCACCAGCAGGGCGCGTGCTCAGATGAACACTGAAGCTTTCTTT; CDR3aa: CATSRARAQMNTEAFF
abundance: -; d_gene: -; v_gene: TRBV18; j_gene: TRBJ2-1; CDR3nt: TGTGCCAGCTCCCCCGGAGAACACCCAGTGTTCTTC; CDR3aa: CASSPGEHPVFF
abundance: -; d_gene: TRBD1; v_gene: TRBV28; j_gene: TRBJ2-7; CDR3nt: TGTGCCAGCAGTCAGGGGGACAGGAACTCCTACGAGCAGTACTTC; CDR3aa: CASSQGDRNSYEQYF
abundance: -; d_gene: -; v_gene: TRBV5-5; j_gene: TRBJ2-7; CDR3nt: TGTGCCAGCAGGAAGGGGGGGCCTGCCTACGAGCAGTACTTC; CDR3aa: CASRKGGPAYEQYF
abundance: -; d_gene: -; v_gene: TRBV5-8; j_gene: TRBJ2-1; CDR3nt: TGTGCCAGCAGCCCGGGTTTGGGCTCCTACAATGAGCAGTTCTTC; CDR3aa: CASSPGLGSYNEQFF
abundance: -; d_gene: TRBD1; v_gene: TRBV6-5; j_gene: TRBJ1-2; CDR3nt: TGTGCCTGCGGCGGGGACAGGGACTTCCTGGGCTACACCTTC; CDR3aa: CACGGDRDFLGYTF
abundance: -; d_gene: -; v_gene: TRBV5-6; j_gene: TRBJ2-3; CDR3nt: TGTGCCAGCAGCCCCCGACGGACCTCCACAGATACGCAGTATTTT; CDR3aa: CASSPRRTSTDTQYF
abundance: once; d_gene: -; v_gene: TRBV2; j_gene: TRBJ2-6; CDR3nt: TGTGCCAGCACCGAATTAGTCTCTGGGGCCAACGTCCTGACTTTC; CDR3aa: CASTELVSGANVLTF
abundance: -; d_gene: TRBD1; v_gene: TRBV10-3; j_gene: TRBJ2-1; CDR3nt: TGTGCCATCAGTGAGTCTGGGACAGGGGGCAATGAGCAGTTCTTC; CDR3aa: CAISESGTGGNEQFF
abundance: -; d_gene: -; v_gene: TRBV19; j_gene: TRBJ1-1; CDR3nt: TGTGCCAGTAGGGAACGGGTGAACACTGAAGCTTTCTTT; CDR3aa: CASRERVNTEAFF
abundance: -; d_gene: -; v_gene: TRBV28; j_gene: TRBJ2-7; CDR3nt: TGTGCCAGCGCCCGGGAAACCTACGAGCAGTACTTC; CDR3aa: CASARETYEQYF
abundance: few; d_gene: TRBD1; v_gene: TRBV28; j_gene: TRBJ1-3; CDR3nt: TGTGCCAGCAGTTTAGGGACAGGGGTTGGAAACACCATATATTTT; CDR3aa: CASSLGTGVGNTIYF
abundance: -; d_gene: -; v_gene: TRBV19; j_gene: TRBJ2-6; CDR3nt: TGTGCCAGTAAAATCCCTGGGGCCAACGTCCTGACTTTC; CDR3aa: CASKIPGANVLTF
abundance: -; d_gene: -; v_gene: TRBV4-1; j_gene: TRBJ2-1; CDR3nt: TGCGCCAGCAGCCCGTTGGGAAGCTACAATGAGCAGTTCTTC; CDR3aa: CASSPLGSYNEQFF
abundance: -; d_gene: -; v_gene: TRBV6-5; j_gene: TRBJ1-2; CDR3nt: TGTGCCAGCAGTATGGGACACCTCTATGGCTACACCTTC; CDR3aa: CASSMGHLYGYTF